This T cell receptor (beta chain) emerged from a study of TIL therapy for anti-PD-1-resistant metastatic lung cancer. The germline V gene has CDR1 GTSNPN and CDR2 SVGIG (reference sequence). CDR3 length: 11 residues. Trimming shortened V by 3 bases and J by 2 bases, and 4 bases separated the two germline ends. Time point here: pre-treatment sample, taken before nivolumab and TIL therapy. The immunoSEQ assay was v3. Assay used: immunoSEQ multiplex PCR; TCRdb lists only in-frame clones, some missing. Among around 33,000 clones listed, 74% were seen once. The TCR originated in a woman between 30 and 80 years old with non-small cell lung cancer. The V call is TRBV30, the J call TRBJ2-5; D is ambiguous. The specimen comprised blood, sampled at baseline. Here the CDR3 DNA reads TGTGCCTGGAGACAGCAAGAGACCCAGTACTTC. Its protein is CAWRQQETQYF.